This T cell receptor (beta chain) was observed in a study of shared T cell receptors in the human thymus. CDR3 length equals 14 residues. The repertoire was sequenced with immunoSEQ multiplex PCR; TCRdb's copy has only in-frame clones and lacks some. The sample carries about 660,000 clones, approximately 87% recorded once. This sample also belongs to another study, concerning human thymus T cells.

This sequence joins TRBV21-1 and TRBJ2-7; TRBD2 is the table's D call, not checked against the DNA. TRBV21-1 is recorded as a pseudogene. This TCR came from a boy in the first two years of life with a congenital heart defect. The sequencing input was thymocytes. Here the CDR3 DNA reads TGTGCCAGCAGCAGCCAGCGGGGGTTCTACGAGCAGTACTTC. This translates into CASSSQRGFYEQYF.